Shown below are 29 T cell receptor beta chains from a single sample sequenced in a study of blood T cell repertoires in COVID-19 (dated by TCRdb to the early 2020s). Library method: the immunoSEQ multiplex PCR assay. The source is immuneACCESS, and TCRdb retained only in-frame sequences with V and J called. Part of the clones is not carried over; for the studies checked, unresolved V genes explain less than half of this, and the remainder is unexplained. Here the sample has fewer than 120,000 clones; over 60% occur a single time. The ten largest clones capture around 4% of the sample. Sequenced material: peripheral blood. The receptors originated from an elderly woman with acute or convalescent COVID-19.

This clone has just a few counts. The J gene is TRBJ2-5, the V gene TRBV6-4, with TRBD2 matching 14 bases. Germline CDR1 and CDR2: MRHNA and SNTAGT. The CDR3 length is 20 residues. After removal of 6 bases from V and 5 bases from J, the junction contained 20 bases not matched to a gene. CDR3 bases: TGTGCCAGCAGGCGGACTAGCGGGGGGACGAACAACCTTACGGGGGAGACCCAGTACTTC. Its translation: CASRRTSGGTNNLTGETQYF.

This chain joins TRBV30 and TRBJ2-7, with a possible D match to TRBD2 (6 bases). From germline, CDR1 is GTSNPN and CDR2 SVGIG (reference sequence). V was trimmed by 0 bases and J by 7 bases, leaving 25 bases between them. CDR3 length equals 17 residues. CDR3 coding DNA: TGTGCCTGGAGTGTACGTACGGGGCGGGACCGATTTTGGGAGCAGTACTTC. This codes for CAWSVRTGRDRFWEQYF.

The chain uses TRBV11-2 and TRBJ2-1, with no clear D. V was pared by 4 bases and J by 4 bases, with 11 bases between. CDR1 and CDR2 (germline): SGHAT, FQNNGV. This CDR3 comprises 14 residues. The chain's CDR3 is CASSSSRIYNEQFF. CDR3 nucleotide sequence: TGTGCCAGCAGCTCCTCGCGGATATACAATGAGCAGTTCTTC.

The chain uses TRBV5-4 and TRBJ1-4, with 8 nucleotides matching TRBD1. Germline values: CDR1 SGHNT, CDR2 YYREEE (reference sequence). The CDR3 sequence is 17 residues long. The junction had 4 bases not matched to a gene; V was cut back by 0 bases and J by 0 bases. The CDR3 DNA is TGTGCCAGCAGCTTGGAGGCAGGGGGCGCAACTAATGAAAAACTGTTTTTT. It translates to CASSLEAGGATNEKLFF.

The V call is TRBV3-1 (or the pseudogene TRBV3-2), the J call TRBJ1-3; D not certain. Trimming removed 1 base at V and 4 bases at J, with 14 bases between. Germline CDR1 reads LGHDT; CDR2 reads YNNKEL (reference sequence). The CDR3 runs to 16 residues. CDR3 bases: TGTGCCAGCAGCCAAGTTTATACGTCGGGGGGAAACACCATATATTTT. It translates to CASSQVYTSGGNTIYF.

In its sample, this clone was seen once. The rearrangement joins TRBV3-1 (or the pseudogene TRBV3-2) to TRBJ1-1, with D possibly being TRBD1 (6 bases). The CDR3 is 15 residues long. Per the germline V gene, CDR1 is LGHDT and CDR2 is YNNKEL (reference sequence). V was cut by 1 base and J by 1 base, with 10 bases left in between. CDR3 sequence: CASSQAPGANTEAFF. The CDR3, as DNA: TGTGCCAGCAGCCAAGCCCCAGGGGCGAACACTGAAGCTTTCTTT.

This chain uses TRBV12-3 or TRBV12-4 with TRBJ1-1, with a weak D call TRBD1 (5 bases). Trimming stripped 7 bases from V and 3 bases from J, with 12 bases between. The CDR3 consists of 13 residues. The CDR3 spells CASNRDSYTEAFF. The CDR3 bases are TGTGCCAGCAACCGAGACAGTTACACTGAAGCTTTCTTT.

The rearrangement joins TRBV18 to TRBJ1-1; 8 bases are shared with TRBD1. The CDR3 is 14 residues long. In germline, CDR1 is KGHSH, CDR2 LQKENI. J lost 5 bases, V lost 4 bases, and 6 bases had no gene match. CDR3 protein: CASSRDRGKTEAFF. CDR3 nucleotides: TGTGCCAGCTCACGTGACAGGGGAAAGACTGAAGCTTTCTTT.

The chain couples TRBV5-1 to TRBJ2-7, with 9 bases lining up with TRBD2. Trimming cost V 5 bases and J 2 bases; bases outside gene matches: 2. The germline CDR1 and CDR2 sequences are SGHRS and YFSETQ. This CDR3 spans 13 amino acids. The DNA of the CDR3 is TGCGCCAGCAGTTCTAGCGGGGCCTACGAGCAGTACTTC. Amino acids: CASSSSGAYEQYF.

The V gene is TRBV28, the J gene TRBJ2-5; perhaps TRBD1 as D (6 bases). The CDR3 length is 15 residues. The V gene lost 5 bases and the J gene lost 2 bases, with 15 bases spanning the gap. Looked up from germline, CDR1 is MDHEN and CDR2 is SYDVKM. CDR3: CASSEPGQTQETQYF. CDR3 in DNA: TGTGCCAGCAGTGAACCGGGACAAACACAAGAGACCCAGTACTTC.

Written as DNA, the CDR3 is TGCGCCAGCAACGCCGTAGCGGGGGCTGGGTACGAGCAGTACTTC. Translated, it gives CASNAVAGAGYEQYF. V gene TRBV5-1 combines with J gene TRBJ2-7; TRBD2 matches 9 bases. J lost 4 bases, V lost 6 bases, and 11 bases had no gene match. Germline V gives CDR1 SGHRS, CDR2 YFSETQ. This CDR3 has 15 amino acids.

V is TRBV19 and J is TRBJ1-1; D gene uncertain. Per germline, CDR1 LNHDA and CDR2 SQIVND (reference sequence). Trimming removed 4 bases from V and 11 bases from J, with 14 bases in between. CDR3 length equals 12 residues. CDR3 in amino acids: CASSSDVEKAFF. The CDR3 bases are TGTGCCAGTAGTAGTGATGTGGAGAAGGCTTTCTTT.

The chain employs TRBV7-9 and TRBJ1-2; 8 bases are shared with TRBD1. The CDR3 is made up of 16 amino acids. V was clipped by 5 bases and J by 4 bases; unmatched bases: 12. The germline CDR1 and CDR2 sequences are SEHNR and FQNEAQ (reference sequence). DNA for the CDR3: TGTGCCAGCAGCGACGACAGGGGTAGTGGTAGCTATGGCTACACCTTC. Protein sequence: CASSDDRGSGSYGYTF.

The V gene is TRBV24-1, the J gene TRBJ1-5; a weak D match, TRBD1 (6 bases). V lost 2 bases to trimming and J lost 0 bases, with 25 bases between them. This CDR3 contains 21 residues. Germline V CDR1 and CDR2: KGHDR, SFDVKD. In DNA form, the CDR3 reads TGTGCCACCAGTGATTCGATCGCCCACAGGGCCCAACCTTCTAGCAATCAGCCCCAGCATTTT. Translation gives CATSDSIAHRAQPSSNQPQHF.

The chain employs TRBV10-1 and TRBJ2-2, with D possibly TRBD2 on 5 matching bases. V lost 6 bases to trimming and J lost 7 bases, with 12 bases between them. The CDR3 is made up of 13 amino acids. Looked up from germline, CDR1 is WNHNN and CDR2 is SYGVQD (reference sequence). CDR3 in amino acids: CASRLDAGGELFF. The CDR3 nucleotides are TGCGCCAGCAGGCTAGATGCGGGCGGGGAGCTGTTTTTT.

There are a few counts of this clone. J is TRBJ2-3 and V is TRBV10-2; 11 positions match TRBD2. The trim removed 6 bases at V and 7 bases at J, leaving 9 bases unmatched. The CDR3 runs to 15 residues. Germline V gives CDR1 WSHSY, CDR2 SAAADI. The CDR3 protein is CASRLAGGRGYTQYF. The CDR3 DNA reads TGCGCCAGCAGGCTAGCGGGGGGCCGCGGTTATACGCAGTATTTT.

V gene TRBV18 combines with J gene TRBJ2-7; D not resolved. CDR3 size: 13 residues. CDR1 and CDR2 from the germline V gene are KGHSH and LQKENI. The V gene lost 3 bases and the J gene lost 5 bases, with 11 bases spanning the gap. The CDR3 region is CASSPRFGHEQYF. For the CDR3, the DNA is TGTGCCAGCTCACCCAGGTTCGGCCACGAGCAGTACTTC. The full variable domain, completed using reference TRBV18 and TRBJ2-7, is NAGVMQNPRHLVRRRGQEARLRCSPMKGHSHVYWYRQLPEEGLKFMVYLQKENIIDESGMPKERFSAEFPKEGPSILRIQQVVRGDSAAYFCASSPRFGHEQYFGPGTRLTVT.

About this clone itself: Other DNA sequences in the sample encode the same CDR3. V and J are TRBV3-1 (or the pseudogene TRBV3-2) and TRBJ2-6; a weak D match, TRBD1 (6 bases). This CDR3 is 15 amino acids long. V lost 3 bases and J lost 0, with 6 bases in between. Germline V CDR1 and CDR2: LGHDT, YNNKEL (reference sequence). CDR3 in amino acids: CASSQDSSGANVLTF. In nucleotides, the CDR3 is TGTGCCAGCAGCCAGGACAGCTCTGGGGCCAACGTCCTGACTTTC.

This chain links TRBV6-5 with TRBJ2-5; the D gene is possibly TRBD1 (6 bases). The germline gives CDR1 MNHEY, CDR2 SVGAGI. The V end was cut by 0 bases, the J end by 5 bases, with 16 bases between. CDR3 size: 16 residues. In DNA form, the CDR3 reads TGTGCCAGCAGTTACTCGATGGGGCCAGGGGTTGAGACCCAGTACTTC. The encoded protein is CASSYSMGPGVETQYF.

The CDR3 sequence is CASSEAGRGDGYTF. The CDR3 DNA sequence: TGTGCCAGCAGTGAAGCGGGCAGGGGGGATGGCTACACCTTC. V and J are TRBV6-1 and TRBJ1-2; 7 bases line up with TRBD1. The CDR3 has 14 amino acids. With 0 bases clipped from V and 6 bases from J, the junction kept 4 bases outside the gene matches. Germline loops: CDR1 MNHNS, CDR2 SASEGT.

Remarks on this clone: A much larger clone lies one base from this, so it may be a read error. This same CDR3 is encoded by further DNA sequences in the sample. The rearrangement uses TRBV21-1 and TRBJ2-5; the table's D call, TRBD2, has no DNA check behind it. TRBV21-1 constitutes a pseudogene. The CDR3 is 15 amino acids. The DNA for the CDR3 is TGTGCCAGCAGCAAACCGGGACTTAGTGGGGAGACCCAGTACTTC. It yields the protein CASSKPGLSGETQYF.

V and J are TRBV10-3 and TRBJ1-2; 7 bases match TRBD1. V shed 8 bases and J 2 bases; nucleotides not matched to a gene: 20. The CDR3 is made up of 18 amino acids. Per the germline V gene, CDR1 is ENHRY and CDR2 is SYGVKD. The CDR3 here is CAIRPGTARPGDNYGYTF. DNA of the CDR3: TGTGCCATCCGCCCCGGGACAGCCCGCCCTGGGGACAACTATGGCTACACCTTC.

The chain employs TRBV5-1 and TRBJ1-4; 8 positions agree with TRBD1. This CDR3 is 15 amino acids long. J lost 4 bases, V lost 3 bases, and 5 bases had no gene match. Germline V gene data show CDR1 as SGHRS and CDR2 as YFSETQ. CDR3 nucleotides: TGCGCCAGCAGCTCACAGACAGGGGATAATGAAAAACTGTTTTTT. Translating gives CASSSQTGDNEKLFF.

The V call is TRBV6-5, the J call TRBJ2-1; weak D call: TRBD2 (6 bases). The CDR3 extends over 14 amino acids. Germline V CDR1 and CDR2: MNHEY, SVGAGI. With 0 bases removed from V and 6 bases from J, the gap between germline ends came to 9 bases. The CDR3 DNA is TGTGCCAGCAGTTACTCTCACGGGGGCAATGAGCAGTTCTTC. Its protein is CASSYSHGGNEQFF.

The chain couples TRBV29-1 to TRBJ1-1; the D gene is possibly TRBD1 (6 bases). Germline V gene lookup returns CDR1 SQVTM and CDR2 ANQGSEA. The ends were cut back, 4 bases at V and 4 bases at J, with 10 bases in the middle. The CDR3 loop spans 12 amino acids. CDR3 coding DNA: TGCAGCGTTGCCAGGACAGCCACTGAAGCTTTCTTT. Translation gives CSVARTATEAFF.

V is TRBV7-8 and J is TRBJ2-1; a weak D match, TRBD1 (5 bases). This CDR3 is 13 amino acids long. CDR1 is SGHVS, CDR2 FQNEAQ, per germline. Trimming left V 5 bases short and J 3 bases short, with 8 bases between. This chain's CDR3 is CASSTGHYNEQFF. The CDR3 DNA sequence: TGTGCCAGCAGCACAGGCCACTACAATGAGCAGTTCTTC.

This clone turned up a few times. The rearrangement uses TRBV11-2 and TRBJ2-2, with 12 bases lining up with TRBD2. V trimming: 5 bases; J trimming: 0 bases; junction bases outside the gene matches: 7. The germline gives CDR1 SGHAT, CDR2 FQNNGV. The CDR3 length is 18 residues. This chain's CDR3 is CASSTRTSGITNTGELFF. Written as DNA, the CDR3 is TGTGCCAGCAGCACCCGGACTAGCGGGATAACGAACACCGGGGAGCTGTTTTTT.

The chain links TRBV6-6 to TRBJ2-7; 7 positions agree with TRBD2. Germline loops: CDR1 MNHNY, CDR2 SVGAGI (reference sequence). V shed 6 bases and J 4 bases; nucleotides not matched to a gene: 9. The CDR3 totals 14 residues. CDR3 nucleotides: TGTGCCAGCAGCTGGGTGGGGGGGAGTTACGAGCAGTACTTC. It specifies CASSWVGGSYEQYF.

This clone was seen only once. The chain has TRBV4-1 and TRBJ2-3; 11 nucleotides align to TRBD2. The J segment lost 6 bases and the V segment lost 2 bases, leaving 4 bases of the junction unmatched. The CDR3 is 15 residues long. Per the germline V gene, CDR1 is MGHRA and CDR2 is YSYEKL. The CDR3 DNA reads TGCGCCAGCAGCCAAACCCTAGCGGGGGGTGATACGCAGTATTTT. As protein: CASSQTLAGGDTQYF.